The rows below give T cell receptor beta chains drawn from one sample of a study of T-cell memory formation after mild COVID-19. MiXCR was run by TCRdb on the 5' RACE reads, yielding one entry per CDR3 protein. Of roughly 310,000 distinct CDR3 sequences in the sample, approximately 15% are singletons; the top ten hold roughly 22%. The sequencing sample was made of PBMCs or a T cell subset sorted from them (not recorded which). The origin of the receptors is a man aged 18 to 30 who had mild COVID-19 (a few samples of this study predate the infection). Cell type and time point are not known. CDR3s include the opening cysteine and the closing phenylalanine or tryptophan. The D gene is left open where the match is weak. Rows may omit the clone size; those that give it use once, few, many or a size class.

j_gene | d_gene | abundance | v_gene | CDR3aa | CDR3nt
TRBJ2-3 | TRBD1 | many | TRBV18 | CASSPGQGTDTQYF | TGTGCCAGCAGCCCGGGACAGGGGACAGATACGCAGTATTTT
TRBJ2-5 | TRBD1 | many | TRBV7-7 | CASSLTGPVETQYF | TGTGCTAGCAGCCTGACAGGGCCGGTAGAGACCCAGTACTTC
TRBJ1-6 | TRBD1 | few | TRBV4-1 | CASSQGQPNSPLHF | TGCGCCAGCAGTCAGGGACAGCCTAATTCACCCCTCCACTTT
TRBJ2-1 | - | - | TRBV7-9 | CASIDQGGLNEQFF | TGTGCCAGCATCGACCAGGGAGGTCTCAATGAGCAGTTCTTC
TRBJ1-1 | - | few | TRBV10-2 | CASTMGRLNTEAFF | TGCGCCAGCACGATGGGACGGCTGAACACTGAAGCTTTCTTT
TRBJ2-3 | - | few | TRBV9 | CASSRWGEDTQYF | TGTGCCAGCAGCCGTTGGGGAGAAGATACGCAGTATTTT
TRBJ1-2 | TRBD1 | - | TRBV6-1 | CASNSYRGLYYGYTF | TGTGCCAGCAATTCTTACAGGGGGTTGTACTATGGCTACACCTTC
TRBJ2-3 | - | few | TRBV7-9 | CASSLYGDTDTQYF | TGTGCCAGCAGCTTATACGGGGACACAGATACGCAGTATTTT
TRBJ2-3 | TRBD2 | few | TRBV7-9 | CASSARLFSGGNTQYF | TGTGCCAGCAGCGCCCGCCTATTTAGCGGGGGAAATACGCAGTATTTT
TRBJ2-3 | - | once | TRBV6-1 | CASRTQGTDTQYF | TGTGCCAGCAGGACTCAGGGGACAGATACGCAGTATTTT